Following are 20 T cell receptor beta chains from one sample sequenced in a study of blood T cell repertoires in COVID-19. Data came from immunoSEQ multiplex PCR; TCRdb stores just in-frame clones and leaves some out. The sample has 150,000 to 180,000 clones; about 90% are singletons. Sequencing was performed on peripheral blood. The source is a man aged 50-60 years with acute or convalescent COVID-19.

This chain links TRBV5-4 with TRBJ2-1; D remains unclear. From germline, CDR1 is SGHNT and CDR2 YYREEE (reference sequence). The V end lost 1 base, the J end lost 6 bases, and 11 bases lay between the germline ends. CDR3 length: 14 amino acids. The CDR3 is CASSLFELTNEQFF. The CDR3 DNA is TGTGCCAGCAGCTTGTTTGAGTTAACCAATGAGCAGTTCTTC.

This chain joins TRBV7-9 and TRBJ2-7; D perhaps matches TRBD1 (5 bases). Trimming pared 1 base from V and 4 bases from J, leaving 14 bases between. The length of the CDR3 is 15 residues. From germline, CDR1 is SEHNR and CDR2 FQNEAQ (reference sequence). Written as DNA, the CDR3 is TGTGCCAGCAGCTTAGTTGGTAGGGGAAGATACGAGCAGTACTTC. This codes for CASSLVGRGRYEQYF.

The chain uses TRBV11-1 and TRBJ1-1; D is ambiguous. Germline lookup yields CDR1 SGHAT and CDR2 FQDESV (reference sequence). The CDR3 has 12 amino acids. V lost 3 bases to trimming and J lost 6 bases, with 8 bases between them. For the CDR3, the DNA is TGTGCCAGCAGCTTTAGACATCCTGAAGCTTTCTTT. Its translation is CASSFRHPEAFF.

This clone was seen a handful of times. This rearrangement joins TRBV15 to TRBJ2-3, with 11 bases that match TRBD1. CDR3 length: 17 residues. CDR1 and CDR2 from the germline V gene are LNHNV and YYDKDF (reference sequence). V dropped 3 bases and J dropped 4; count of bases not matched to a gene: 9. The CDR3 DNA reads TGTGCCACCAGCAGTAATAATCCGGGACAGGGGGCAGATACGCAGTATTTT. Translated: CATSSNNPGQGADTQYF. The full variable domain, its missing parts supplied by reference TRBV15 and TRBJ2-3, is DAMVIQNPRYQVTQFGKPVTLSCSQTLNHNVMYWYQQKSSQAPKLLFHYYDKDFNNEADTPDNFQSRRPNTSFCFLDIRSPGLGDTAMYLCATSSNNPGQGADTQYFGPGTRLTVL.

The chain employs TRBV7-9 and TRBJ2-7; 9 bases are shared with TRBD1. In germline, CDR1 is SEHNR, CDR2 FQNEAQ (reference sequence). The CDR3 length is 14 residues. J lost 2 bases, V lost 5 bases, and 4 bases had no gene match. The CDR3 sequence: CASSDRGTPYEQYF. CDR3 sequence (DNA): TGTGCCAGCAGCGACAGGGGGACCCCCTACGAGCAGTACTTC.

This chain uses TRBV6-6 with TRBJ2-3, with TRBD2 as a possible D gene (6 bases). This CDR3 contains 15 residues. The germline gives CDR1 MNHNY, CDR2 SVGAGI (reference sequence). V was pared by 2 bases and J by 1 base, with 10 bases between. This chain's CDR3 is CASSYVAGRTDTQYF. Written as DNA, the CDR3 is TGTGCCAGCAGTTACGTCGCGGGACGCACAGATACGCAGTATTTT.

The chain has TRBV4-1 and TRBJ1-1; TRBD1 agrees at 8 bases. J gave up 7 bases and V 3 bases, and 7 bases lay outside the gene matches. Looked up from germline, CDR1 is MGHRA and CDR2 is YSYEKL. The CDR3 contains 14 residues. The CDR3 here is CASSQIRGQVEAFF. In nucleotides, the CDR3 is TGCGCCAGCAGCCAGATCAGGGGGCAAGTTGAAGCTTTCTTT.

This clone has just one count. The chain has TRBV15 and TRBJ2-7, with D maybe TRBD1 (6 bases). In germline, CDR1 is LNHNV, CDR2 YYDKDF (reference sequence). V gave up 0 bases and J gave up 6 bases, with 12 bases separating them. CDR3 size: 14 residues. In nucleotides, the CDR3 is TGTGCCACCAGCAGAGATCCAGGGGCGGCCGAGCAGTACGTC. The encoded protein is CATSRDPGAAEQYV.

Worth noting for this clone: Mismatch with germline at one junction end may stem from a read error. The chain recombines TRBV28 with TRBJ1-5; no clear D. The germline V gene has CDR1 MDHEN and CDR2 SYDVKM. The CDR3 consists of 16 residues. DNA of the CDR3: TGTGCCAGCAGTTTTGGAGTCGGCCCTAGCGATCAGCCCCAGCATTTT. Residues: CASSFGVGPSDQPQHF.

The chain has TRBV9 and TRBJ2-2; 8 nucleotides match TRBD2. The CDR3 is 16 residues long. Germline-derived CDR1 and CDR2 are SGDLS and YYNGEE. V gave up 1 base and J gave up 5 bases; unmatched junction bases: 7. The CDR3 here is CASSVLLAGSTGELFF. The CDR3 nucleotides read TGTGCCAGCAGCGTATTGTTAGCGGGATCAACCGGGGAGCTGTTTTTT.

The chain carries TRBV7-2 and TRBJ2-7, with TRBD1 matching 11 bases. This CDR3 region has 16 residues. The germline V gene has CDR1 SGHTA and CDR2 FQGNSA. With 4 bases clipped from V and 4 bases from J, the junction kept 9 bases outside the gene matches. CDR3 region: CASSSGGGQGGYEQYV. In DNA, the CDR3 is TGTGCCAGCAGCTCGGGCGGGGGACAGGGGGGTTACGAGCAGTACGTC.

The chain recombines TRBV9 with TRBJ2-3; TRBD2 matches at 12 bases. Trimming at V came to 3 bases and at J to 5 bases, leaving 7 bases not matched to a gene. Germline V lookup: CDR1 SGDLS, CDR2 YYNGEE. This CDR3 contains 16 residues. The CDR3 loop reads CASSDATSGSGDTQYF. As DNA, the CDR3 is TGTGCCAGCAGCGACGCGACTAGCGGGAGTGGAGATACGCAGTATTTT.

The CDR3 reads CASGKGLAGAGDTQYF. CDR3 sequence (DNA): TGTGCTAGTGGTAAGGGACTAGCGGGAGCGGGAGATACGCAGTATTTT. The V gene is TRBV12-5, the J gene TRBJ2-3; 14 bases match TRBD2. The CDR3 length is 16 residues. The V segment lost 5 bases and the J segment 5 bases; nucleotides outside the gene matches: 6. In germline, CDR1 is LGHNT, CDR2 FRNRAP.

This clone was recorded only once. The chain combines TRBV18 with TRBJ2-5, with D maybe TRBD1 (7 bases). V lost 8 bases, J lost 4 bases, and 17 bases lay in between. This CDR3 is 14 amino acids long. CDR1 and CDR2 (germline): KGHSH, LQKENI. CDR3 bases: TGTGCCAGCGGTAAACAGGGGAGGAGAGAGACCCAGTACTTC. Its protein is CASGKQGRRETQYF.

The chain links TRBV30 to TRBJ1-4, with D possibly TRBD1 on 5 matching bases. CDR3 size: 14 residues. V was shortened by 0 bases and J by 8 bases, with 13 bases between the two germline ends. Germline V lookup: CDR1 GTSNPN, CDR2 SVGIG (reference sequence). In nucleotides, the CDR3 is TGTGCCTGGAGTGTGCAGGGAGGTTGGGAAAAACTGTTTTTT. It encodes CAWSVQGGWEKLFF.

The chain recombines TRBV19 with TRBJ2-5, with a tentative D call TRBD1 (6 bases). Trimming took 4 bases from V and 0 from J, leaving 12 bases between them. There are 15 residues in the CDR3. Germline-derived CDR1 and CDR2 are LNHDA and SQIVND (reference sequence). Written as DNA, the CDR3 is TGTGCCAGTAGTACGATGACAGGCAACCAAGAGACCCAGTACTTC. This translates into CASSTMTGNQETQYF.

This chain joins TRBV28 and TRBJ1-2, with D possibly TRBD1 on 6 matching bases. Germline V gene lookup returns CDR1 MDHEN and CDR2 SYDVKM. V dropped 0 bases and J dropped 3 bases, with 11 bases sitting between them. This CDR3 is 15 amino acids long. CDR3 sequence reads: CASSLWRTDDYGYTF. Written as DNA, the CDR3 is TGTGCCAGCAGTTTATGGCGGACAGACGACTATGGCTACACCTTC.

The CDR3 spells CAGLFTDTQYF. The CDR3 bases are TGTGCCGGGCTATTCACAGATACGCAGTATTTT. The genes are TRBV7-9 and TRBJ2-3; D unresolved. Germline values: CDR1 SEHNR, CDR2 FQNEAQ (reference sequence). This CDR3 comprises 11 residues. V dropped 11 bases and J dropped 2 bases, with 8 bases sitting between them.

This chain links TRBV19 with TRBJ1-3; TRBD1 matches 9 bases. Germline lookup yields CDR1 LNHDA and CDR2 SQIVND (reference sequence). The V and J ends lost 4 bases and 2 bases, in that order; junction bases with no gene match: 6. The CDR3 is 16 amino acids. CDR3 sequence (DNA): TGTGCCAGTAGTAGGACCGGGACAGGGACTGGAAACACCATATATTTT. Encoded protein: CASSRTGTGTGNTIYF.

CDR3 bases: TGTGCCATCAGTGATTATCCTAGTTCTTACGAGCAGTACTTC. Its protein product is CAISDYPSSYEQYF. The chain is built from TRBV10-3 and TRBJ2-7, with unresolved D. The CDR3 covers 14 residues. Germline V gives CDR1 ENHRY, CDR2 SYGVKD. V was cut by 3 bases and J by 4 bases, with 13 bases left in between.